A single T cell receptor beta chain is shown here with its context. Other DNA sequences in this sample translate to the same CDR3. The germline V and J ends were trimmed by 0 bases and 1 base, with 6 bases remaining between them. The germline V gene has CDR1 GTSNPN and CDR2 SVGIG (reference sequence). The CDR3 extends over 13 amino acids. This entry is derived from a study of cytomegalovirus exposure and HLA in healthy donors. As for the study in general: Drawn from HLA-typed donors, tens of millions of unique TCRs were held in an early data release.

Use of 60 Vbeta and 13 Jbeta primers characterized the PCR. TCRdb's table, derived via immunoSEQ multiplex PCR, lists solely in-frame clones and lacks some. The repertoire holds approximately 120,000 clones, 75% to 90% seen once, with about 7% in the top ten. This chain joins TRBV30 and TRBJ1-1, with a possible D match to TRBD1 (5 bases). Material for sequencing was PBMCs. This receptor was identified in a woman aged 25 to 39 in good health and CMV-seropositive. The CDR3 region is CAWSVGQNTEAFF. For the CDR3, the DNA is TGTGCCTGGAGTGTGGGGCAGAACACTGAAGCTTTCTTT. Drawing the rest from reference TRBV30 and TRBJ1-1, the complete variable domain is SQTIHQWPATLVQPVGSPLSLECTVEGTSNPNLYWYRQAAGRGLQLLFYSVGIGQISSEVPQNLSASRPQDRQFILSSKKLLLSDSGFYLCAWSVGQNTEAFFGQGTRLTVV.